Presented here are 23 T cell receptor beta chains from one specimen sequenced in a study of blood T cell repertoires in COVID-19. TCRdb keeps only in-frame clones here, not all; method: immunoSEQ multiplex PCR. The table shows 65,000 to 75,000 clones, with 80% to 90% occurring only once. Source material: peripheral blood. Receptors originate from a man of 80 years or more with acute or convalescent COVID-19.

V and J are TRBV2 and TRBJ2-3; no reliable D call. This CDR3 is built from 15 residues. Germline V gene sequence: CDR1 SNHLY, CDR2 FYNNEI. The V end was cut by 5 bases, the J end by 0 bases, with 12 bases between. The CDR3 here is CASSKRSSSTDTQYF. CDR3 sequence (DNA): TGTGCCAGCAGTAAGAGGTCTTCTAGCACAGATACGCAGTATTTT.

The chain is built from TRBV27 and TRBJ1-4; a weak D match, TRBD1 (6 bases). The CDR3 has 15 amino acids. Germline assignment: CDR1 MNHEY and CDR2 SMNVEV (reference sequence). The germline V and J ends were trimmed by 5 bases and 6 bases, with 16 bases remaining between them. The CDR3 DNA sequence: TGTGCCAGCAGTCCTAGGACAGACCCATATGAAAAACTGTTTTTT. It codes for CASSPRTDPYEKLFF.

The genes are TRBV27 and TRBJ2-5; the match to TRBD2 covers 9 bases. Germline values: CDR1 MNHEY, CDR2 SMNVEV (reference sequence). The CDR3 totals 15 residues. V was clipped by 5 bases and J by 7 bases; unmatched bases: 11. The CDR3 DNA follows: TGTGCCAGCAGTCCCCCGGGACTAGCAGGGGGGACCCAGTACTTC. The encoded protein is CASSPPGLAGGTQYF.

CDR3 region: CASSLEGGYEQYF. As DNA, the CDR3 is TGTGCCAGCAGCCTAGAAGGGGGCTACGAGCAGTACTTC. The rearrangement joins TRBV21-1 to TRBJ2-7; TRBD1 is the table's D call and was not checked against the DNA. TRBV21-1 is described as a pseudogene. There are 13 residues in the CDR3.

J is TRBJ1-1 and V is TRBV21-1. TRBV21-1 corresponds to a pseudogene. This CDR3 spans 15 amino acids. The CDR3 DNA reads TGTGCCAGCAGCAGAGGGGAGGGGATGAACACTGAAGCTTTCTTT. Encoded protein: CASSRGEGMNTEAFF.

The genes are TRBV19 and TRBJ1-5, with D maybe TRBD1 (5 bases). Trimming stripped 1 base from V and 6 bases from J, with 10 bases between. Germline CDR1 is LNHDA and CDR2 is SQIVND (reference sequence). CDR3 length: 14 residues. The CDR3 loop reads CASSIGGDAQPQHF. The CDR3 DNA sequence: TGTGCCAGTAGTATAGGGGGGGACGCTCAGCCCCAGCATTTT.

V usage is TRBV18 and J usage is TRBJ2-7, with 9 nucleotides matching TRBD1. CDR3 length equals 14 residues. The V gene's germline CDR1 is KGHSH and CDR2 LQKENI. V lost 6 bases, J lost 5 bases, and 8 bases stayed unmatched. CDR3 sequence: CASSSRDRANEQYF. CDR3 DNA: TGTGCCAGCTCGAGCCGGGACAGGGCCAACGAGCAGTACTTC. Full variable domain (outside the CDR3, taken from reference TRBV18 and TRBJ2-7): NAGVMQNPRHLVRRRGQEARLRCSPMKGHSHVYWYRQLPEEGLKFMVYLQKENIIDESGMPKERFSAEFPKEGPSILRIQQVVRGDSAAYFCASSSRDRANEQYFGPGTRLTVT.

The chain combines TRBV19 with TRBJ2-5, with 10 bases identical to TRBD1. This CDR3 contains 15 residues. Germline loops: CDR1 LNHDA, CDR2 SQIVND (reference sequence). V lost 5 bases to trimming and J lost 4 bases; unmatched junction nucleotides: 7. CDR3 in amino acids: CASSPTDRGPETQYF. In nucleotides, the CDR3 is TGTGCCAGTAGTCCCACTGACAGGGGGCCAGAGACCCAGTACTTC.

V is TRBV4-3 and J is TRBJ1-4, with D perhaps matching TRBD1 (5 bases). The CDR3 has 15 residues. CDR1 is LGHNA, CDR2 YSLEER, per germline. V lost 0 bases and J 6 bases, leaving 11 bases between the germline ends. The CDR3 DNA follows: TGCGCCAGCAGCCAAGACGCAGGGTTGTATGAAAAACTGTTTTTT. Translation: CASSQDAGLYEKLFF.

This chain joins TRBV10-3 and TRBJ2-7; TRBD2 matches at 7 bases. Germline loops: CDR1 ENHRY, CDR2 SYGVKD. V gave up 6 bases and J gave up 0 bases; unmatched junction bases: 8. The CDR3 contains 15 residues. The CDR3 sequence is CAISASGASSYEQYF. CDR3 sequence (DNA): TGTGCCATCAGCGCCAGCGGGGCTAGCTCCTACGAGCAGTACTTC.

CDR3 protein: CASSQVPQGSYEQYF. CDR3 bases: TGTGCCAGCAGCCAAGTGCCACAGGGATCTTACGAGCAGTACTTC. The gene calls are TRBV3-1 (or the pseudogene TRBV3-2) and TRBJ2-7, with D tentatively TRBD1 (6 bases). The CDR3 runs to 15 residues. V was pared by 1 base and J by 4 bases, with 14 bases between. The germline CDR1 and CDR2 sequences are LGHDT and YNNKEL (reference sequence).

This clone was seen a few times. The V gene is TRBV11-2, the J gene TRBJ1-2, with D perhaps matching TRBD1 (6 bases). The CDR3 has 13 amino acids. Trimming removed 5 bases at V and 8 bases at J, with 15 bases between. Per germline, CDR1 SGHAT and CDR2 FQNNGV. The CDR3 loop reads CASSASRGGGYTF. The DNA for the CDR3 is TGTGCCAGCAGCGCGTCCAGGGGTGGCGGCTACACCTTC. Supplemented by reference TRBV11-2 and TRBJ1-2, the full variable domain reads EAGVAQSPRYKIIEKRQSVAFWCNPISGHATLYWYQQILGQGPKLLIQFQNNGVVDDSQLPKDRFSAERLKGVDSTLKIQPAKLEDSAVYLCASSASRGGGYTFGSGTRLTVV.

The rearrangement uses TRBV6-5 and TRBJ2-1; possibly TRBD1 for D (6 bases). This CDR3 region has 13 residues. Germline loops: CDR1 MNHEY, CDR2 SVGAGI. V lost 4 bases and J 11 bases, leaving 15 bases between the germline ends. The CDR3 bases are TGTGCCAGCAGTTGGGAAGGACAGATTCAGCAGTTCTTC. This gives the protein CASSWEGQIQQFF.

The sample holds a few counts of this clone. The chain is built from TRBV4-2 and TRBJ2-7, with 8 bases fitting TRBD1. The germline gives CDR1 LGHNA, CDR2 YNFKEQ. Trimming took 3 bases from V and 5 from J; bases not matched to a gene: 3. This CDR3 contains 13 residues. This chain's CDR3 is CASSQETGDEQYF. The CDR3 DNA reads as TGTGCCAGCAGCCAGGAGACAGGGGACGAGCAGTACTTC.

This rearrangement joins TRBV6-5 to TRBJ2-2; possibly TRBD2 for D (6 bases). The CDR3 runs to 14 residues. Germline CDR1 MNHEY, CDR2 SVGAGI. V lost 7 bases, J lost 7 bases, and 16 bases lay in between. The CDR3 sequence is CASTLLAYGGELFF. The CDR3 region has the DNA TGTGCCAGCACTTTGCTAGCGTATGGCGGGGAGCTGTTTTTT.

The V and J genes are TRBV5-8 and TRBJ2-1; 12 nucleotides align to TRBD1. The length of the CDR3 is 14 residues. V shed 4 bases, J shed 15 bases, and the junction held 11 bases outside the gene matches. Germline CDR1 is SGHTS and CDR2 is YDEGEE. Written as DNA, the CDR3 is TGTGCCAGCAGCCGGGACAGGGGGCGTTCGAAGGGGTTCTTC. Translating it yields CASSRDRGRSKGFF.

This clone was observed a few times. CDR3 nucleotide sequence: TGCGCCAGCAGCTTGAGGCTCGGGACAGGGGGCACCGGGGAGCTGTTTTTT. It specifies CASSLRLGTGGTGELFF. The rearrangement links TRBV5-1 to TRBJ2-2; 11 positions match TRBD1. Germline values: CDR1 SGHRS, CDR2 YFSETQ. The CDR3 is 17 residues long. V shed 1 base, J shed 4 bases, and the junction held 6 bases outside the gene matches.

The rearrangement joins TRBV4-1 to TRBJ2-2, with 8 bases identical to TRBD1. The germline gives CDR1 MGHRA, CDR2 YSYEKL. This CDR3 region has 15 residues. V shed 6 bases, J shed 0 bases, and the junction held 3 bases outside the gene matches. In DNA form, the CDR3 reads TGCGCCAGCAGACTACAGGGGGCGAACACCGGGGAGCTGTTTTTT. It yields the protein CASRLQGANTGELFF.

The V gene is TRBV19, the J gene TRBJ2-2; 7 bases match TRBD1. Trimming removed 3 bases from V and 4 bases from J; junction bases left unmatched: 2. Per germline, CDR1 LNHDA and CDR2 SQIVND (reference sequence). This CDR3 has 14 residues. The CDR3 nucleotides are TGTGCCAGTAGTATTGGGACAGTCACCGGGGAGCTGTTTTTT. Its translation is CASSIGTVTGELFF.

V and J are TRBV5-5 and TRBJ2-1; tentatively, D is TRBD1 (6 bases). V lost 0 bases and J 2 bases, leaving 9 bases between the germline ends. The CDR3 spans 15 residues. In germline, CDR1 is SGHKS, CDR2 YYEKEE (reference sequence). CDR3 nucleotides: TGTGCCAGCAGCTTGGTAGGACAGACCTACAATGAGCAGTTCTTC. This sequence encodes CASSLVGQTYNEQFF.

The genes are TRBV10-3 and TRBJ2-7; 12 nucleotides align to TRBD2. V lost 6 bases to trimming and J lost 4 bases; unmatched junction nucleotides: 7. Germline lookup yields CDR1 ENHRY and CDR2 SYGVKD. CDR3 size: 15 residues. DNA for the CDR3: TGTGCCATCAGCCCACTAGCGGGAGGACGGTACGAGCAGTACTTC. Protein product: CAISPLAGGRYEQYF.

The rearrangement links TRBV18 to TRBJ2-3; 7 bases map to TRBD2. Germline V gene lookup returns CDR1 KGHSH and CDR2 LQKENI. The CDR3 has 15 residues. V dropped 8 bases and J dropped 3; count of bases not matched to a gene: 11. CDR3 sequence: CASAPSGQETDTQYF. CDR3 DNA: TGTGCCAGCGCTCCTAGCGGACAAGAGACAGATACGCAGTATTTT.

This chain uses TRBV25-1 with TRBJ2-3; maybe TRBD2 (5 bases). Germline V lookup: CDR1 MGHDK, CDR2 SYGVNS. The CDR3 runs 15 residues. Trimming took off 4 bases at V and 3 bases at J, with 14 bases between the two ends. The CDR3 DNA reads TGTGCCAGCAGTGGGAGGTACTGGCAAACAGATACGCAGTATTTT. Residues: CASSGRYWQTDTQYF.